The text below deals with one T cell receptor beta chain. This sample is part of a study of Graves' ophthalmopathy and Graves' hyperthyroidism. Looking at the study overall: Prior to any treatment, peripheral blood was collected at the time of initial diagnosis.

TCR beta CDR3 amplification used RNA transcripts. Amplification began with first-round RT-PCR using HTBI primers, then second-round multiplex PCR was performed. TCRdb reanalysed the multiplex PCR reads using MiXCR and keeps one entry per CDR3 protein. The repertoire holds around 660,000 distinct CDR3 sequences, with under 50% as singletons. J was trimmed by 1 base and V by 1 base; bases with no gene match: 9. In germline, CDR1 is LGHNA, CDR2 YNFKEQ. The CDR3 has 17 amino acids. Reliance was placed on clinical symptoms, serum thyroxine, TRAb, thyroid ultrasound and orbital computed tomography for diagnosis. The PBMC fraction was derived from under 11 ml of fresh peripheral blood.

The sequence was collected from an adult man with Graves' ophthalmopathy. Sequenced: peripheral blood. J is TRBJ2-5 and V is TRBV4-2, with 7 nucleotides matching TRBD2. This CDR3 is CASSQVSSGVPQETQYF. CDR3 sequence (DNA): TGTGCCAGCAGCCAAGTGAGCAGCGGGGTCCCCCAAGAGACCCAGTACTTC.